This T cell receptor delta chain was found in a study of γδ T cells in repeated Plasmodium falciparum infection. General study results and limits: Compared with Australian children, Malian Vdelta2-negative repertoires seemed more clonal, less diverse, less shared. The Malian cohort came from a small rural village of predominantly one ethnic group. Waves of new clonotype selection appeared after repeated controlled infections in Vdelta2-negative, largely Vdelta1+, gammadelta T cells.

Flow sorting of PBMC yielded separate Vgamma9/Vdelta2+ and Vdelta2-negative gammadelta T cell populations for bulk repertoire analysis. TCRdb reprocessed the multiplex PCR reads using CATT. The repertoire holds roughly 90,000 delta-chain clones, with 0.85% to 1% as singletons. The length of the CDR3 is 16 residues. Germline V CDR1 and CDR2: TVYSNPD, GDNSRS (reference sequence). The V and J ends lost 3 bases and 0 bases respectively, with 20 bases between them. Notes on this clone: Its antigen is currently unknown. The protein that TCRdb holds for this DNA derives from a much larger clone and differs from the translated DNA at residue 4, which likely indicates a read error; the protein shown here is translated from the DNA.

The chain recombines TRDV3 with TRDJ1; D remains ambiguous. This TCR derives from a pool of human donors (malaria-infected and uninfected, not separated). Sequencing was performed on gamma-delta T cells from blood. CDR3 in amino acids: CAFSRPCRGYTDKLIF. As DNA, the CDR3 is TGTGCCTTCAGCCGACCCTGTCGGGGTTACACCGATAAACTCATCTTT.